This TCR beta chain was captured by sequencing in a study of CD8+ T cells in alopecia areata. Study as a whole: The drug, oral tofacitinib, was given to treated patients at 5 to 10 mg twice daily. Study results and limitations: Amid tofacitinib therapy, many expanded lesional clones stayed present in scalp and blood.

With regard to this clone: Its target is not known.

V lost 5 bases, J lost 1 base, and 16 bases lay in between. This CDR3 comprises 16 residues. In germline, CDR1 is SGHVS, CDR2 FQNEAQ. Regarding treatment: oral pan-JAK inhibitor, 5-10 mg twice daily. In alopecia areata patients, both lesional scalp punch biopsies and peripheral blood were collected. cDNA prepared by RNA extraction and subsequent reverse transcription served as the template for sequencing. Clones were read by immunoSEQ multiplex PCR, and TCRdb kept only the in-frame ones, dropping some. Of roughly 220,000 clones listed, 35% to 40% are singletons. The chain couples TRBV7-8 to TRBJ2-3; no reliable D call. This specimen was CD4+ T cells sorted from blood, taken at roughly week 30, from a patient treated with tofacitinib. This sequence originates from a human donor with alopecia areata. The CDR3 DNA reads TGTGCCAGCAGCCGATTTAACAGTCGCGGCACAGATACGCAGTATTTT. It specifies CASSRFNSRGTDTQYF.